This T cell receptor beta chain was sequenced during a study of vaccination effects on CD4 cells after COVID-19. For the study at large: Every well housed around 2.1 million PBMC, which grew in culture alongside around 11 IU/ml IL-2 and 8.5 to 10 ug/ml peptides. Points from the study as a whole: Clones of infection and vaccine origin contracted markedly late after vaccination. A shortage of convalescent patients and an absence of early post-infection timepoints characterized the study.

Researchers isolated CD4+ T cells once 9 to 11 days of culture had elapsed. Assay used: immunoSEQ multiplex PCR; TCRdb lists only in-frame clones, some missing. The sample yields roughly 64,000 clones, 72% seen once. The V end lost 5 bases, the J end lost 2 bases, and 12 bases lay between the germline ends. The CDR3 loop spans 14 amino acids. Germline-derived CDR1 and CDR2 are SGHAT and FQNNGV. To note about this clone: Antigen unknown.

The chain is built from TRBV11-2 and TRBJ1-2; D not resolved. This receptor was taken from a human donor who had a prior SARS-CoV-2 infection. The sequencing used CD4+ T cells from PBMCs cultured without peptide, collected before COVID-19 vaccination. The CDR3 spells CASSPRRVNYGYTF. Here the CDR3 DNA reads TGTGCCAGCAGCCCTAGAAGGGTCAACTATGGCTACACCTTC.